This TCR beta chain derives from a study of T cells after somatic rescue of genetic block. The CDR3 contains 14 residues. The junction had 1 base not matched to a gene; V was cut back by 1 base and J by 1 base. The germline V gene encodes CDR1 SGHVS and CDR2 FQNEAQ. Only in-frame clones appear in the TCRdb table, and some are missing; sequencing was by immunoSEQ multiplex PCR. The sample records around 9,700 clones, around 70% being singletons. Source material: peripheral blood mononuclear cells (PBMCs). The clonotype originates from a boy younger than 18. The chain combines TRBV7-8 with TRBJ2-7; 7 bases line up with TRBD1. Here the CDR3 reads CASSLDRGSYEQYF. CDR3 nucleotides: TGTGCCAGCAGCTTAGACAGGGGTTCCTACGAGCAGTACTTC.